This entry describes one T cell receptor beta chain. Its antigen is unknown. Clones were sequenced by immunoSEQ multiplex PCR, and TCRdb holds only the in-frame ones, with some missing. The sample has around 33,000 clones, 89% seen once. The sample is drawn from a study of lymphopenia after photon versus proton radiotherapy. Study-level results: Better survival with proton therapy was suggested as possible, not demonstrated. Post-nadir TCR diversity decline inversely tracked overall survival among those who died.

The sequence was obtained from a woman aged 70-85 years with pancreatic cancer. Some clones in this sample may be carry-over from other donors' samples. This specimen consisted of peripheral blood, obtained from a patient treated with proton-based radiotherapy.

DNA of the CDR3: TGTGCCAGCAGCTTAGCGGGGGGAGTCTTCGACGAGCAGTACTTC. Protein sequence: CASSLAGGVFDEQYF. The genes are TRBV7-2 and TRBJ2-7; D might be TRBD2 (6 bases). Deletions cut 0 bases from V and 5 bases from J, with 14 bases between. This CDR3 spans 15 amino acids. CDR1 and CDR2 from the germline V gene are SGHTA and FQGNSA.